A single count supports the clone carrying this T cell receptor (beta chain). Sequencing was performed with immunoSEQ multiplex PCR; in TCRdb, only in-frame clones are kept and a portion is missing. The sample holds 70,000 to 90,000 clones; about 93% are singletons and the top ten take about 1.4%. This sample is part of a study of brain T cells in children with intractable seizures. The V and J ends lost 9 bases and 1 base respectively, with 22 bases between them. The CDR3 runs 16 residues. Looked up from germline, CDR1 is LGHNA and CDR2 is YNFKEQ. The chain uses TRBV4-2 and TRBJ2-7; D unresolved. The material sequenced was peripheral blood, taken at surgery. The clonotype was recovered from a boy under three years old with tuberous sclerosis and intractable seizures. The CDR3, as DNA: TGTGCCAGTGCCCCCGGGTCCCTATACGGGTCCTACGAGCAGTACTTC. The encoded protein is CASAPGSLYGSYEQYF.